These T cell receptor beta chains were read from a single sample in a study of T-cell reconstitution after alpha-beta-depleted transplantation in children. A single record per CDR3 protein comes from TCRdb applying MiXCR to the PCR reads. The sample comprises 200,000 to 250,000 distinct CDR3 sequences, about 9.5% of which are singletons, and around 6% rests with the top ten. The sequencing used PBMCs from the stem cell graft donor, collected from the stem cell graft. These receptors were taken from a human donor who donated a stem cell graft to a child with acute lymphoblastic leukemia. Each CDR3 is given with its conserved first and last residue. Fields, in order: CDR3 protein, CDR3 DNA, V gene, J gene, clone size, D gene. The D gene is left open where the match is weak. Clone sizes are given selectively: once, few, many, or a class where the clone is expanded.

CASSLGQGAMNTQYF	TGTGCCAGCAGCCTAGGACAGGGGGCGATGAATACGCAGTATTTT	TRBV5-6	TRBJ2-3	many	TRBD1
CASSLGDLVVNTEAFF	TGTGCCAGCAGTTTAGGTGACTTAGTCGTGAACACTGAAGCTTTCTTT	TRBV12-3/TRBV12-4	TRBJ1-1	many	NA
CASSSWTGKDYEQYF	TGCGCCAGCAGCTCGTGGACAGGGAAAGACTACGAGCAGTACTTC	TRBV5-1	TRBJ2-7	many	TRBD1
CASSWGLAGATPIQETQYF	TGCGCCAGCAGCTGGGGACTAGCGGGGGCGACGCCTATTCAAGAGACCCAGTACTTC	TRBV10-1	TRBJ2-5	NA	TRBD2
CASSELRASVAAFF	TGTGCCAGCAGTGAATTGCGGGCCTCCGTGGCAGCTTTCTTT	TRBV25-1	TRBJ1-1	few	NA
CASSLFRVSSYNSPLHF	TGTGCCAGCAGCCTATTCAGGGTGAGCTCCTATAATTCACCCCTCCACTTT	TRBV6-2/TRBV6-3	TRBJ1-6	few	NA
CASKSQDYNYGYTF	TGTGCCAGCAAATCACAGGACTACAACTATGGCTACACCTTC	TRBV27	TRBJ1-2	few	NA
CASMLGIEQYF	TGTGCCAGCATGTTGGGGATCGAGCAGTACTTC	TRBV12-3/TRBV12-4	TRBJ2-7	few	NA
CASSVGTRGGSTDTQYF	TGTGCCAGCAGCGTGGGGACGCGGGGGGGCAGCACAGATACGCAGTATTTT	TRBV9	TRBJ2-3	NA	TRBD2
CASSPAGGTTYEQYF	TGTGCCAGCTCACCCGCAGGGGGTACAACCTACGAGCAGTACTTC	TRBV18	TRBJ2-7	many	TRBD1
CASSPIDRGNYEQYF	TGTGCCAGCAGCCCCATCGACAGGGGAAACTACGAGCAGTACTTC	TRBV7-6	TRBJ2-7	NA	TRBD1
CASSLEGLRQFYNEQFF	TGTGCCAGCAGCCTGGAGGGGTTAAGACAGTTCTACAATGAGCAGTTCTTC	TRBV5-5	TRBJ2-1	NA	NA
CSAKGSGGAGELFF	TGCAGTGCTAAGGGTAGCGGGGGGGCCGGGGAGCTGTTTTTT	TRBV20-1	TRBJ2-2	many	TRBD2
CASSLANRGAYEKLFF	TGTGCCAGCAGCTTGGCGAACAGGGGTGCTTATGAAAAACTGTTTTTT	TRBV7-6	TRBJ1-4	many	TRBD1
CSAWDRESGNTIYF	TGCAGTGCATGGGACAGGGAATCCGGAAACACCATATATTTT	TRBV20-1	TRBJ1-3	few	TRBD1
CASSLERGGMTLNTEAFF	TGTGCCAGCAGCTTAGAGAGGGGAGGTATGACTTTGAACACTGAAGCTTTCTTT	TRBV11-2	TRBJ1-1	many	NA
CASSPLEDEQFF	TGTGCCAGTTCCCCCCTCGAGGATGAGCAGTTCTTC	TRBV19	TRBJ2-1	NA	NA
CASSERGLTGQFF	TGTGCCAGCAGCGAAAGGGGACTTACCGGGCAGTTCTTC	TRBV5-4	TRBJ2-1	NA	NA
CASSSAGTPGTDTQYF	TGCGCCAGCAGCTCAGCAGGGACTCCTGGAACAGATACGCAGTATTTT	TRBV5-1	TRBJ2-3	many	NA
CASSQEPGLVSNEQFF	TGCGCCAGCAGCCAAGAACCGGGACTAGTCAGCAATGAGCAGTTCTTC	TRBV4-3	TRBJ2-1	NA	TRBD2
CASSSRDRRWTEAFF	TGTGCCAGCAGCTCGCGGGACAGGCGATGGACTGAAGCTTTCTTT	TRBV7-8	TRBJ1-1	few	TRBD1
CSVGGGLYEQFF	TGCAGCGTTGGGGGGGGGCTATATGAGCAGTTCTTC	TRBV29-1	TRBJ2-1	few	NA
CASNKQGLQGNTIYF	TGTGCCAGCAATAAACAGGGTTTGCAAGGTAACACCATATATTTT	TRBV12-3/TRBV12-4	TRBJ1-3	many	NA
CASSLEDRVGYEQYF	TGTGCCAGCAGTTTGGAGGACAGGGTCGGCTACGAGCAGTACTTC	TRBV12-3/TRBV12-4	TRBJ2-7	NA	TRBD1
CASSPGAGIPNSPLHF	TGTGCCAGCAGCCCGGGGGCGGGCATACCGAATTCACCCCTCCACTTT	TRBV3-1	TRBJ1-6	many	NA
CASRGTGTDTQYF	TGCGCCAGCAGAGGGACAGGTACAGATACGCAGTATTTT	TRBV5-1	TRBJ2-3	NA	TRBD1
CSVETGTVYGYTF	TGCAGCGTGGAAACGGGGACAGTCTATGGCTACACCTTC	TRBV29-1	TRBJ1-2	NA	TRBD1
CSAKRQGQEFF	TGCAGTGCCAAACGCCAGGGGCAGGAGTTCTTC	TRBV20-1	TRBJ2-1	few	NA
CSARGLTEAFF	TGCAGTGCCAGGGGCCTCACTGAAGCTTTCTTT	TRBV20-1	TRBJ1-1	NA	NA
CASSLEGLKHYGYTF	TGCGCCAGCAGCTTGGAAGGGTTAAAGCACTATGGCTACACCTTC	TRBV5-1	TRBJ1-2	many	NA
CASSRLANTGELFF	TGTGCCAGCAGTAGACTCGCGAACACCGGGGAGCTGTTTTTT	TRBV6-5	TRBJ2-2	few	NA
CATSDLGQGGQETQYF	TGTGCCACCAGTGACCTGGGACAGGGCGGCCAAGAGACCCAGTACTTC	TRBV24-1	TRBJ2-5	many	TRBD1
CASRTGGGLVDEQFF	TGCGCCAGCCGCACGGGCGGGGGGCTGGTAGATGAGCAGTTCTTC	TRBV5-1	TRBJ2-1	few	TRBD2
CASSQTYKAYEQYF	TGTGCCAGCAGTCAGACGTACAAAGCCTACGAGCAGTACTTC	TRBV25-1	TRBJ2-7	NA	NA
CASSLARAGGSGTEAFF	TGTGCCAGCAGCTTAGCGCGGGCAGGGGGCTCCGGCACTGAAGCTTTCTTT	TRBV7-6	TRBJ1-1	NA	TRBD1
CASSSAQGRAYEQYF	TGTGCCAGCAGCTCCGCCCAGGGTCGGGCCTACGAGCAGTACTTC	TRBV7-9	TRBJ2-7	NA	NA